One sample yielded the 5 T cell receptor beta chains listed below, sequenced in a study of T-cell reconstitution after alpha-beta-depleted transplantation in children. The library targeted TCRbeta and was prepared with unique molecular identifiers. TCRdb ran MiXCR on the PCR reads and lists one entry per CDR3 protein. Of about 210,000 distinct CDR3 sequences listed, 17% are singletons. Here the sequenced sample was PBMCs, mostly from graft donor cells, taken 360 days after TCRalphabeta/CD19-depleted stem cell transplant. These TCRs come from a male patient aged 2 to 9 who had a stem cell transplant for acute lymphoblastic leukemia, so the T cells may come from the graft donor.

This clonotype was counted ten times or more. The rearrangement joins TRBV5-1 to TRBJ1-1; tentatively, D is TRBD1 (6 bases). The V and J ends lost 0 bases and 2 bases respectively, with 8 bases between them. The germline gives CDR1 SGHRS, CDR2 YFSETQ. The CDR3 is 14 residues long. CDR3 protein: CASSLGRGNTEAFF. The CDR3 DNA reads as TGCGCCAGCAGCTTGGGCAGGGGAAACACTGAAGCTTTCTTT.

The chain uses TRBV5-4 and TRBJ1-5, with D tentatively TRBD1 (5 bases). This CDR3 has 15 residues. V lost 5 bases and J lost 3, with 15 bases in between. Germline loops: CDR1 SGHNT, CDR2 YYREEE (reference sequence). The CDR3 DNA follows: TGTGCCAGCAGTGTTGGGGGGAGCCACAATCAGCCCCAGCATTTT. Its translation: CASSVGGSHNQPQHF.

This clonotype was detected a few times. The chain recombines TRBV6-2 or TRBV6-3 with TRBJ2-7; 9 nucleotides agree with TRBD1. Germline values: CDR1 MNHEY, CDR2 SVGEGT. The CDR3 has 16 amino acids. J gave up 6 bases and V 6 bases, and 15 bases lay outside the gene matches. Here the CDR3 reads CASSPAGTGLLGEQYF. CDR3 DNA sequence: TGTGCCAGCAGCCCCGCCGGGACAGGGCTTTTGGGCGAGCAGTACTTC.

This clonotype was picked up many times. The chain has TRBV29-1 and TRBJ1-3; no clear D gene. Germline V CDR1 and CDR2: SQVTM, ANQGSEA. Trimming shortened V by 4 bases and J by 4 bases, and 11 bases separated the two germline ends. This CDR3 spans 13 amino acids. CDR3 loop: CSVGVGIGNTIYF. As DNA, the CDR3 is TGCAGCGTTGGGGTAGGGATAGGAAACACCATATATTTT.

This clonotype has only a few counts. The CDR3 is CASSAGLAGGNEQFF. CDR3 bases: TGTGCCAGCAGCGCGGGACTAGCGGGAGGAAATGAGCAGTTCTTC. The chain carries TRBV7-2 and TRBJ2-1, with TRBD2 identical over 15 bases. The length of the CDR3 is 15 residues. CDR1 and CDR2 from the germline V gene are SGHTA and FQGNSA. Trimming removed 5 bases from V and 7 bases from J; junction bases left unmatched: 3.